These 2 T cell receptor beta chains were sequenced from one sample in a study of blood T cells in healthy people across ages. A second about 7 to 11 cycle PCR used barcoded and J-beta primers. Each CDR3 protein gets one entry after TCRdb re-called the 5' RACE reads with MiXCR. This repertoire shows roughly 2 million distinct CDR3 sequences, roughly 49% found once; its top ten account for about 2.1%. Sequencing input: blood. These receptor sequences come from a woman aged 40 to 50 in good health.

This clonotype was detected a few times. The J gene is TRBJ1-2, the V gene TRBV20-1; D is unresolved. From germline, CDR1 is DFQATT and CDR2 SNEGSKA (reference sequence). V lost 3 bases and J lost 4, with 6 bases in between. CDR3 length: 11 residues. The CDR3 is CSASLTYGYTF. In DNA form, the CDR3 reads TGCAGTGCTAGTTTGACCTATGGCTACACCTTC.

This clonotype occurred once. The chain is built from TRBV4-3 and TRBJ1-4; 8 bases line up with TRBD1. J was trimmed by 7 bases and V by 0 bases; bases with no gene match: 7. This CDR3 has 16 amino acids. Germline-derived CDR1 and CDR2 are LGHNA and YSLEER. The CDR3 nucleotides are TGCGCCAGCAGCCAAGAAAGGACAGGGCAGCGTGAAAAACTGTTTTTT. Its protein is CASSQERTGQREKLFF.